In its sample, the clone carrying this T cell receptor (beta chain) was seen once. The antigen is undetermined. These data belong to a study of cytomegalovirus exposure and HLA in healthy donors. Regarding the study as a whole: Most TCR beta V segments were productive about 90% or about 30% of the time in an earlier analysis. Reportedly, TCR beta sequences accurately predicted HLA-A and HLA-B alleles in most subjects. Later on, analysis showed that most CMV-associated TCR beta chains appeared to be HLA-restricted.

The length of the CDR3 is 15 residues. The V end lost 7 bases, the J end lost 4 bases, and 21 bases lay between the germline ends. Germline CDR1 and CDR2: SGHRS and YFSETQ. The PCR used 60 Vbeta and 13 Jbeta primers. Assay used: immunoSEQ multiplex PCR; TCRdb lists only in-frame clones, some missing. The table includes some 180,000 clones, 82% detected once. The chain links TRBV5-1 to TRBJ2-7; possibly TRBD1 for D (5 bases). The sequencing input was PBMCs. This receptor was taken from a middle-aged man in good health and CMV-seronegative. CDR3 amino acids: CASRIGHESLYEQYF. The DNA of the CDR3 is TGCGCCAGCCGGATCGGACACGAGAGTCTGTACGAGCAGTACTTC.